Here is one T cell receptor (beta chain) with its context. Its antigen is not known. Other DNA sequences from this sample encode an identical CDR3 as well. The data stem from a study of somatic mutations in cytotoxic T cells in rheumatoid arthritis. General study results and limits: The slight TRBV07 underrepresentation in rheumatoid arthritis patients was not adjusted for multiple comparisons.

The CDR3 extends over 15 amino acids. CDR1 and CDR2 from the germline V gene are MNHNS and SASEGT. Trimming took 2 bases from V and 2 from J; bases not matched to a gene: 0. Positive magnetic bead selection separated CD4+ and CD8+ cells, and flow cytometry confirmed purity. Repertoires were generated with immunoSEQ multiplex PCR, while TCRdb's copy carries only in-frame clones and drops some. The sample consists of more than 11,000 clones, around 68% of them appearing once. What was sequenced was CD8+ T cells sorted from blood. This TCR derives from an adult with rheumatoid arthritis. This chain joins TRBV6-1 and TRBJ2-5, with TRBD2 matching over 12 bases. The CDR3 region is CASSELAGGQETQYF. CDR3 in DNA: TGTGCCAGCAGTGAACTAGCGGGGGGGCAAGAGACCCAGTACTTC.